Below, 22 T cell receptor beta chains from the same sample are listed, as sequenced in a study of PD-L1 blockade in urothelial cancer. Libraries were prepared by immunoSEQ multiplex PCR; TCRdb keeps only in-frame clonotypes and omits some of them. The data contain tens of thousands of clones, around four fifths of them seen just once; the ten biggest clones take up about 4.7%. This material consisted of PBMCs, taken around atezolizumab (anti-PD-L1) treatment. Receptors were obtained from a man between 70 and 80 years old with urothelial cancer.

The chain uses TRBV18 and TRBJ1-5; D is possibly TRBD1 (6 bases). Germline lookup yields CDR1 KGHSH and CDR2 LQKENI. The CDR3 consists of 13 residues. V lost 3 bases to trimming and J lost 4 bases, with 7 bases between them. The CDR3 nucleotides are TGTGCCAGCTCACCCGGACAGAATCAGCCCCAGCATTTT. Its translation is CASSPGQNQPQHF.

The rearrangement links TRBV18 to TRBJ2-1, with 10 bases that match TRBD2. With V trimmed by 0 bases and J by 2 bases, 4 bases remained unmatched. The CDR3 covers 17 residues. Germline lookup yields CDR1 KGHSH and CDR2 LQKENI. DNA for the CDR3: TGTGCCAGCTCACCACCCCTCCTAGCGGGGGCCTACAATGAGCAGTTCTTC. It translates to CASSPPLLAGAYNEQFF.

The V and J genes are TRBV7-3 and TRBJ2-3; the D gene is possibly TRBD1 (5 bases). Germline V lookup: CDR1 SGHTA, CDR2 FQGTGA. This CDR3 has 14 residues. V was pared by 7 bases and J by 0 bases, with 11 bases between. The CDR3 here is CASNSGLSTDTQYF. CDR3 DNA sequence: TGTGCCAGCAACTCAGGGCTGAGCACAGATACGCAGTATTTT.

The chain combines TRBV11-2 with TRBJ2-1; TRBD2 matches at 8 bases. Per germline, CDR1 SGHAT and CDR2 FQNNGV. The CDR3 covers 16 residues. Germline trimming cut 1 base from V and 5 bases from J; bases unmatched to any gene: 7. The CDR3 DNA sequence: TGTGCCAGCAGCTTAGGAACTAGCGGAAGTAACAATGAGCAGTTCTTC. This gives the protein CASSLGTSGSNNEQFF. Full variable domain (remainder filled in from reference TRBV11-2 and TRBJ2-1): EAGVAQSPRYKIIEKRQSVAFWCNPISGHATLYWYQQILGQGPKLLIQFQNNGVVDDSQLPKDRFSAERLKGVDSTLKIQPAKLEDSAVYLCASSLGTSGSNNEQFFGPGTRLTVL.

CDR3 nucleotides: TGTGCCAGCAGCTTAGGTGTTAGCGCGACGACAGATACGCAGTATTTT. Its protein product is CASSLGVSATTDTQYF. The chain uses TRBV7-2 and TRBJ2-3, with D perhaps TRBD2 (5 bases). The CDR3 is 16 residues long. V shed 1 base and J shed 3 bases, with 14 bases lying between them. The germline gives CDR1 SGHTA, CDR2 FQGNSA.

This clone was found once. The chain links TRBV4-1 to TRBJ2-3; 8 bases are a match to TRBD2. This CDR3 region has 15 residues. Germline V CDR1 and CDR2: MGHRA, YSYEKL. With V trimmed by 1 base and J by 6 bases, 6 bases remained unmatched. CDR3 sequence: CASSQAGGGVDTQYF. For the CDR3, the DNA is TGCGCCAGCAGCCAAGCGGGAGGGGGAGTGGATACGCAGTATTTT.

This clone has just a few counts. The chain combines TRBV7-9 with TRBJ2-1, with 7 bases lining up with TRBD2. The CDR3 spans 16 residues. Germline V lookup: CDR1 SEHNR, CDR2 FQNEAQ (reference sequence). The V segment lost 5 bases and the J segment 3 bases; nucleotides outside the gene matches: 10. CDR3 in amino acids: CASSPKPGLNYNEQFF. In DNA, the CDR3 is TGTGCCAGCAGCCCGAAACCGGGACTAAACTACAATGAGCAGTTCTTC. The variable domain in full, completed from reference TRBV7-9 and TRBJ2-1, reads DTGVSQNPRHKITKRGQNVTFRCDPISEHNRLYWYRQTLGQGPEFLTYFQNEAQLEKSRLLSDRFSAERPKGSFSTLEIQRTEQGDSAMYLCASSPKPGLNYNEQFFGPGTRLTVL.

The gene calls are TRBV11-2 and TRBJ2-7; tentatively, D is TRBD2 (6 bases). Germline lookup yields CDR1 SGHAT and CDR2 FQNNGV. V was trimmed by 1 base and J by 3 bases, leaving 10 bases between them. This CDR3 comprises 14 residues. CDR3 region: CASSLVEGGYEQYF. The CDR3 nucleotides are TGTGCCAGCAGCTTAGTTGAGGGAGGCTACGAGCAGTACTTC.

This clone has more than one count but fewer than ten. The chain combines TRBV9 with TRBJ2-3, with TRBD2 as a possible D gene (7 bases). The CDR3 spans 14 residues. The germline V and J ends were trimmed by 3 bases and 3 bases, with 11 bases remaining between them. Per germline, CDR1 SGDLS and CDR2 YYNGEE. In DNA, the CDR3 is TGTGCCAGCAGCGCCAGGGGAGGGACAGATACGCAGTATTTT. Protein: CASSARGGTDTQYF. The full variable domain, in which reference TRBV9 and TRBJ2-3 provide the parts outside the CDR3, is DSGVTQTPKHLITATGQRVTLRCSPRSGDLSVYWYQQSLDQGLQFLIQYYNGEERAKGNILERFSAQQFPDLHSELNLSSLELGDSALYFCASSARGGTDTQYFGPGTRLTVL.

This clone was recorded a few times. V and J are TRBV4-1 and TRBJ2-6, with TRBD1 matching 7 bases. Germline V CDR1 and CDR2: MGHRA, YSYEKL. Trimming cost V 1 base and J 1 base; bases outside gene matches: 4. The CDR3 is made up of 17 amino acids. The CDR3 here is CASSQGETGSGANVLTF. The CDR3, as DNA: TGCGCCAGCAGCCAAGGGGAGACAGGGTCTGGGGCCAACGTCCTGACTTTC.

V and J are TRBV11-2 and TRBJ2-7; 8 bases line up with TRBD2. The length of the CDR3 is 14 residues. CDR1 is SGHAT, CDR2 FQNNGV, per germline. V shed 4 bases, J shed 2 bases, and the junction held 4 bases outside the gene matches. CDR3 sequence (DNA): TGTGCCAGCAGCTCTAGCGGGCCCCCCTACGAGCAGTACTTC. Amino acids: CASSSSGPPYEQYF.

The J gene is TRBJ2-7, the V gene TRBV27; D unresolved. The CDR3 has 13 residues. Germline V gives CDR1 MNHEY, CDR2 SMNVEV (reference sequence). Trimming removed 7 bases at V and 0 bases at J, with 10 bases between. CDR3 loop: CASTSRSSYEQYF. The CDR3 nucleotides are TGTGCCAGCACCTCCCGGTCCTCCTACGAGCAGTACTTC.

The chain couples TRBV7-8 to TRBJ2-1; 11 bases align to TRBD1. Trimming took 2 bases from V and 6 from J; bases not matched to a gene: 3. This CDR3 is 15 amino acids long. The germline V gene has CDR1 SGHVS and CDR2 FQNEAQ. The CDR3 DNA sequence: TGTGCCAGCAGCTTAACGGGACAGGGGGTCAATGAGCAGTTCTTC. Translation: CASSLTGQGVNEQFF.

The CDR3 bases are TGCGCCAGCAGCCAAGATTCCTATTCCGGACAGGCATCTGGAAACACCATATATTTT. Protein: CASSQDSYSGQASGNTIYF. This chain uses TRBV4-1 with TRBJ1-3; 7 nucleotides agree with TRBD1. This CDR3 has 19 amino acids. Germline V CDR1 and CDR2: MGHRA, YSYEKL. V was clipped by 0 bases and J by 1 base; unmatched bases: 12.

The CDR3 region has the DNA TGTGCCAGCAGCTTAGAGGCGGGGAACTCCTACGAGCAGTACTTC. Translated, it gives CASSLEAGNSYEQYF. V usage is TRBV11-2 and J usage is TRBJ2-7, with D possibly being TRBD2 (6 bases). V was trimmed by 0 bases and J by 0 bases, leaving 9 bases between them. The CDR3 is 15 residues long. Germline values: CDR1 SGHAT, CDR2 FQNNGV.

The gene calls are TRBV29-1 and TRBJ2-7; the match to TRBD1 covers 8 bases. Germline V gene lookup returns CDR1 SQVTM and CDR2 ANQGSEA. The CDR3 totals 12 residues. The V and J ends lost 6 bases and 2 bases, in that order; junction bases with no gene match: 3. In DNA form, the CDR3 reads TGCAGCGTGACAGGGGATACCTACGAGCAGTACTTC. Translated: CSVTGDTYEQYF.

This chain connects TRBV5-1 to TRBJ2-1; the match to TRBD1 covers 8 bases. The V gene end was trimmed by 1 base and the J gene end by 8 bases; junction bases not matched to a gene: 8. The CDR3 extends over 15 amino acids. Germline values: CDR1 SGHRS, CDR2 YFSETQ. CDR3 sequence (DNA): TGCGCCAGCAGCTTGAACGGACAGGGAGTTGATGAGCAGTTCTTC. This encodes CASSLNGQGVDEQFF.

The V and J genes are TRBV6-5 and TRBJ2-7; perhaps TRBD2 as D (6 bases). There are 16 residues in the CDR3. Trimming took off 0 bases at V and 2 bases at J, with 14 bases between the two ends. From germline, CDR1 is MNHEY and CDR2 SVGAGI. CDR3 in amino acids: CASSYSFGGPTYEQYF. Written as DNA, the CDR3 is TGTGCCAGCAGTTACTCTTTCGGGGGACCAACCTACGAGCAGTACTTC.

This clone came up once. The chain carries TRBV30 and TRBJ2-1; 10 positions match TRBD2. Germline CDR1 is GTSNPN and CDR2 is SVGIG (reference sequence). The CDR3 extends over 15 amino acids. The V and J ends lost 5 bases and 11 bases, in that order; junction bases with no gene match: 15. The CDR3 protein is CAWEGGLADNFQQFF. The CDR3 region has the DNA TGTGCCTGGGAGGGTGGACTAGCGGATAACTTCCAGCAGTTCTTC.

V usage is TRBV6-1 and J usage is TRBJ1-2; 9 bases align to TRBD1. The CDR3 loop spans 13 amino acids. V shed 6 bases and J 6 bases; nucleotides not matched to a gene: 5. Germline values: CDR1 MNHNS, CDR2 SASEGT. CDR3 amino acids: CASSRQGGDGYTF. The CDR3 DNA reads as TGTGCCAGCAGCCGACAGGGGGGGGATGGCTACACCTTC.

The chain carries TRBV2 and TRBJ1-2; a weak D match, TRBD1 (6 bases). V was cut by 0 bases and J by 9 bases, with 14 bases left in between. The germline gives CDR1 SNHLY, CDR2 FYNNEI. The CDR3 spans 14 residues. CDR3 amino acids: CASSEARGGGSYTF. The CDR3 DNA follows: TGTGCCAGCAGTGAAGCGAGGGGGGGTGGCAGCTACACCTTC.

This clone was observed a few times. V and J are TRBV7-9 and TRBJ2-7; tentatively, D is TRBD1 (6 bases). CDR3 length equals 13 residues. Germline V gene sequence: CDR1 SEHNR, CDR2 FQNEAQ (reference sequence). Trimming cost V 1 base and J 5 bases, with 9 bases left between them. The CDR3 loop reads CASSLVWGHEQYF. The CDR3 nucleotides read TGTGCCAGCAGCTTAGTTTGGGGGCACGAGCAGTACTTC.